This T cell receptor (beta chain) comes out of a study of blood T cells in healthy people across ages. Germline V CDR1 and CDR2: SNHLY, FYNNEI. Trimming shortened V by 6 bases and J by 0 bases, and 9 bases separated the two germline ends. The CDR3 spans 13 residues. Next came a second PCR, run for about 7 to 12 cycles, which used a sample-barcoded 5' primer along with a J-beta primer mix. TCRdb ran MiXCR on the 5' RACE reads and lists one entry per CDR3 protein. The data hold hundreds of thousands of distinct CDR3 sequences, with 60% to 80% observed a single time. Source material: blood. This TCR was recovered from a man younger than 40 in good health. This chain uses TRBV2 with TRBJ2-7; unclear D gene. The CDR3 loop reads CASRDNNSYEQYF. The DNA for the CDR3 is TGTGCCAGCAGAGATAACAACTCCTACGAGCAGTACTTC.